These 10 T cell receptor beta chains share one sample of origin, sequenced in a study of blood T cell repertoires in COVID-19. The method was immunoSEQ multiplex PCR; TCRdb's version includes in-frame clones alone and lacks a portion of them. The table records 81,000 or so clones, 75% to 90% of them present only once. What was sequenced was peripheral blood. The receptors come from a human donor in a cohort sampled during active COVID-19.

This chain joins TRBV6-5 and TRBJ2-1, with a weak D call TRBD1 (6 bases). With 2 bases removed from V and 12 bases from J, the gap between germline ends came to 14 bases. The CDR3 is 13 residues long. The germline gives CDR1 MNHEY, CDR2 SVGAGI. CDR3: CASSYTGTTTQFF. CDR3 coding DNA: TGTGCCAGCAGTTACACCGGGACAACCACGCAGTTCTTC.

V is TRBV28 and J is TRBJ1-2; D remains unclear. The germline V gene encodes CDR1 MDHEN and CDR2 SYDVKM. This CDR3 region has 13 residues. Trimming removed 1 base from V and 4 bases from J, with 7 bases in between. CDR3 in DNA: TGTGCCAGCAGTTTATTAGAAACCTATGGCTACACCTTC. Amino acids: CASSLLETYGYTF.

The chain combines TRBV7-8 with TRBJ1-3, with D tentatively TRBD1 (5 bases). The CDR3 is 16 amino acids. Germline assignment: CDR1 SGHVS and CDR2 FQNEAQ. Trimming cost V 4 bases and J 4 bases, with 17 bases left between them. The CDR3 loop reads CASSSARRGSGNTIYF. DNA for the CDR3: TGTGCCAGCAGCTCGGCCCGTAGGGGTTCGGGAAACACCATATATTTT.

V and J are TRBV29-1 and TRBJ1-1; no reliable D call. Germline V gene data show CDR1 as SQVTM and CDR2 as ANQGSEA. The CDR3 extends over 15 amino acids. V lost 5 bases, J lost 1 base, and 17 bases lay in between. CDR3 bases: TGCAGCGTTACTCCCCCAGGAAGGCCGAACACTGAAGCTTTCTTT. Its translation: CSVTPPGRPNTEAFF.

V and J are TRBV19 and TRBJ2-2, with a tentative D call TRBD2 (5 bases). CDR3 length: 16 amino acids. V dropped 2 bases and J dropped 1 base, with 11 bases sitting between them. Germline lookup yields CDR1 LNHDA and CDR2 SQIVND (reference sequence). The CDR3 loop reads CASSIMAGLNTGELFF. Written as DNA, the CDR3 is TGTGCCAGTAGTATAATGGCAGGACTGAACACCGGGGAGCTGTTTTTT.

This clone appeared a few times. The V gene is TRBV9, the J gene TRBJ2-1; tentatively, D is TRBD1 (6 bases). The germline V gene encodes CDR1 SGDLS and CDR2 YYNGEE. The V and J ends lost 4 bases and 4 bases respectively, with 15 bases between them. The CDR3 is made up of 15 amino acids. The CDR3 DNA is TGTGCCAGCAGCCCAGGGGACGTAGTGTACAATGAGCAGTTCTTC. It yields the protein CASSPGDVVYNEQFF.

In this sample, this clone turned up many times. This chain joins TRBV7-2 and TRBJ2-2; tentative D call: TRBD2 (7 bases). Germline-derived CDR1 and CDR2 are SGHTA and FQGNSA. The germline V and J ends were trimmed by 2 bases and 6 bases, with 10 bases remaining between them. This CDR3 has 14 amino acids. This chain's CDR3 is CASSLMGGPGELFF. The CDR3 DNA is TGTGCCAGCAGCTTAATGGGGGGGCCCGGGGAGCTGTTTTTT.

The chain has TRBV27 and TRBJ1-1, with D maybe TRBD1 (5 bases). The CDR3 is made up of 12 amino acids. Germline V gene sequence: CDR1 MNHEY, CDR2 SMNVEV (reference sequence). With 5 bases removed from V and 8 bases from J, the gap between germline ends came to 12 bases. DNA of the CDR3: TGTGCCAGCAGTGGACGGACACGGGAAGCTTTCTTT. Translation gives CASSGRTREAFF.

The gene calls are TRBV3-1 (or the pseudogene TRBV3-2) and TRBJ2-7; tentatively, D is TRBD2 (7 bases). Trimming left V 5 bases short and J 6 bases short, with 17 bases between. The germline CDR1 and CDR2 sequences are LGHDT and YNNKEL (reference sequence). This CDR3 contains 14 residues. CDR3 protein: CASSTQGRVGEQYF. DNA of the CDR3: TGTGCCAGCAGCACTCAGGGGAGGGTAGGCGAGCAGTACTTC.

This clone was detected only once. The chain uses TRBV5-4 and TRBJ2-3, with 8 bases aligning to TRBD2. The ends lost 2 bases at V and 0 bases at J; junction bases unmatched: 5. This CDR3 comprises 16 residues. The germline V gene has CDR1 SGHNT and CDR2 YYREEE (reference sequence). The CDR3 DNA is TGTGCCAGCAGCTTCAAGCGGGAGTCTAGCACAGATACGCAGTATTTT. Translated: CASSFKRESSTDTQYF.